This T cell receptor (beta chain) is drawn from a study of blood T cell repertoires in COVID-19. Trimming removed 1 base at V and 2 bases at J, with 9 bases between. The CDR3 is 14 amino acids. The germline CDR1 and CDR2 sequences are SGHVS and FQNEAQ. Some clones are missing from TCRdb's copy, which holds only in-frame ones; the method was immunoSEQ multiplex PCR. The sample has about 200,000 clones; approximately 80% are singletons. Adults between about 18 and 95 years of age took part from approximately 24 US areas. The rearrangement uses TRBV7-8 and TRBJ2-7; D is unclear. The sample was PBMCs or T cells enriched from blood (not recorded which). This receptor was taken from a woman between 50 and 59 years old with acute COVID-19. CDR3 DNA: TGTGCCAGCAGCTTAGGGCAAGTACCCTACGAGCAGTACTTC. Protein product: CASSLGQVPYEQYF.